A single sample is the source of the 5 T cell receptor beta chains below, sequenced in a study of blood T cell repertoires in COVID-19 (dated by TCRdb to the early 2020s). Libraries came from the immunoSEQ multiplex PCR assay. Sourced from immuneACCESS, this table was stored by TCRdb with only in-frame sequences that have V and J called. A share of the clones is absent; for the studies checked, an unresolved V gene accounts for under half, and the remainder has no known explanation. For this sample the table gives under 95,000 clones, of which 87% were detected only once. The leading ten clones occupy 5% to 8% of the sample. The sequencing sample was made of peripheral blood. The source is a woman aged 45-65 years with acute or convalescent COVID-19.

V usage is TRBV6-4 and J usage is TRBJ2-1, with 8 bases lining up with TRBD1. CDR1 is MRHNA and CDR2 is SNTAGT in the germline V gene. J was trimmed by 2 bases and V by 2 bases; bases with no gene match: 2. This CDR3 contains 15 residues. The CDR3 region has the DNA TGTGCCAGCAGTGACCGGGGACAGGCCTACAATGAGCAGTTCTTC. Translating it yields CASSDRGQAYNEQFF.

V and J are TRBV5-1 and TRBJ2-1; 7 nucleotides line up with TRBD2. The CDR3 is 15 amino acids. V lost 1 base and J lost 7; bases outside the gene matches: 8. CDR1 and CDR2 from the germline V gene are SGHRS and YFSETQ. The CDR3 here is CASSLSTSIPNEQFF. The CDR3 nucleotides are TGCGCCAGCAGCTTGTCGACTAGCATACCAAATGAGCAGTTCTTC.

The V gene is TRBV5-6, the J gene TRBJ2-1; the D is unclear. Germline V CDR1 and CDR2: SGHDT, YYEEEE. The length of the CDR3 is 15 residues. V shed 1 base and J shed 0 bases, with 8 bases lying between them. The chain's CDR3 is CASSLITSSYNEQFF. The CDR3 nucleotides read TGTGCCAGCAGCTTGATCACGAGCTCCTACAATGAGCAGTTCTTC.

This clone turned up a few times. V is TRBV3-1 (or the pseudogene TRBV3-2) and J is TRBJ1-1; 7 bases fit TRBD1. This CDR3 spans 16 amino acids. The V gene's germline CDR1 is LGHDT and CDR2 YNNKEL (reference sequence). J gave up 0 bases and V 0 bases, and 4 bases lay outside the gene matches. CDR3 sequence: CASSQDGGQVNTEAFF. CDR3 bases: TGTGCCAGCAGCCAAGATGGCGGACAGGTGAACACTGAAGCTTTCTTT.

This clone was seen more than once but under ten times. The V call is TRBV5-5, the J call TRBJ1-4; D call uncertain. Trimming removed 4 bases from V and 8 bases from J, with 12 bases in between. CDR1 is SGHKS and CDR2 is YYEKEE in the germline V gene (reference sequence). This CDR3 region has 13 residues. CDR3 sequence: CASSLISVEKLFF. CDR3 nucleotide sequence: TGTGCCAGCAGCCTCATTTCGGTCGAAAAACTGTTTTTT. Together with reference TRBV5-5 and TRBJ1-4, the CDR3 gives the full variable domain: DAGVTQSPTHLIKTRGQQVTLRCSPISGHKSVSWYQQVLGQGPQFIFQYYEKEERGRGNFPDRFSARQFPNYSSELNVNALLLGDSALYLCASSLISVEKLFFGSGTQLSVL.